This TCR beta chain was identified in a study of shared clonotypes between healthy human individuals. The assay was immunoSEQ multiplex PCR, and TCRdb's table has in-frame clones only and misses some. The top ten hold 1% to 1.5% of the sample, which has under 2,000,000 clones, about 95% seen once. Notes on this clone: Its specificity is not known.

Study-wide findings and caveats: Naive subsets generally exceeded memory subsets in estimated richness.

Positively selected for CCR7, the CD45RO-negative cells used as naive CD8 cells excluded terminally differentiated effector memory CD45RA+ cells. The donors, all of them Caucasian adults, lived in Nashville, Tennessee. From germline, CDR1 is GTSNPN and CDR2 SVGIG (reference sequence). The CDR3 loop spans 16 amino acids. Trimming at V came to 1 base and at J to 4 bases, leaving 7 bases not matched to a gene. Sequenced input: naive CD8+ T cells sorted from blood. The receptor comes from a man aged 18 to 29 in good health. The chain is built from TRBV30 and TRBJ2-2; TRBD2 matches at 9 bases. As DNA, the CDR3 is TGTGCCTGGAGTGGATTAGCGGGAGAGCCCACCGGGGAGCTGTTTTTT. This codes for CAWSGLAGEPTGELFF.